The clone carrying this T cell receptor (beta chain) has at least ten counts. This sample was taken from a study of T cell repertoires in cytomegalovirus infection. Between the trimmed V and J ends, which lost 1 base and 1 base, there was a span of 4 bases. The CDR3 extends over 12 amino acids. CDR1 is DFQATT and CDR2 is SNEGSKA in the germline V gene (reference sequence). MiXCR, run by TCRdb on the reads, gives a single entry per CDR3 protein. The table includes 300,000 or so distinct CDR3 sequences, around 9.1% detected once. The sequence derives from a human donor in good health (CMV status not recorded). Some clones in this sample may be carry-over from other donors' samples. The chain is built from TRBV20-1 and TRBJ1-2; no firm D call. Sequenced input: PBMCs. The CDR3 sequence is CSARAVNYGYTF. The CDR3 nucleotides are TGCAGTGCTAGAGCAGTTAACTATGGCTACACCTTC.